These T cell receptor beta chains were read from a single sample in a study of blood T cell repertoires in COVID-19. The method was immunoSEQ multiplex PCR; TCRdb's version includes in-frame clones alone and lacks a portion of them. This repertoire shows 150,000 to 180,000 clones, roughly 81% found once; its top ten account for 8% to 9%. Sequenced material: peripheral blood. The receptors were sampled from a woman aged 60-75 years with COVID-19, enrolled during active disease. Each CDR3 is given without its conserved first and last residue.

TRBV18	ASSSGTGNWYGYT
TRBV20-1	SPLRGPEAF
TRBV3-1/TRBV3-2	ASSQVGTGDSPLH
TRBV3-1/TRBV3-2	ASSQVGSLLRGNTIY
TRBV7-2	ASSSGQGAGGYGYT
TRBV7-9	ATQSGNTGELF
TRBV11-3	ASSLKVRVGLNQPQH
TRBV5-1	ASSQGQGALFGYT
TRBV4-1	ASSQAGGGTANEKLF
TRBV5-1	ASSAQGFNTEAF
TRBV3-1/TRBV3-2	ASSQLRWQNTGELF
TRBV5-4	ASSSRGQADTEAF
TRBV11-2	ASSTNNYGYT
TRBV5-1	ASSLGPGSRTGELF
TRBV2	ASGEEQGSYNEQF
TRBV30	ASSLGSSYNSPLH
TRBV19	ASSITPGAGETQY
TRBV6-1	ASSEATGLGAF